A single sample is the source of the 15 T cell receptor beta chains below, sequenced in a study of blood T cell repertoires in COVID-19 (dated by TCRdb to between 2020 and 2021). The library was obtained by the immunoSEQ multiplex PCR assay. TCRdb took this table from immuneACCESS and kept in-frame rearrangements with V and J called. Such tables lack part of the clones; where checked against another copy, unresolved V genes explain under half of the gap, and the rest is unexplained. The sample table shows fewer than 250,000 clones, and about four fifths are seen once. Of the sample, roughly 6.7% falls within the top ten clones. Sequenced sample: peripheral blood. These TCRs come from a man between 60 and 70 years old with acute or convalescent COVID-19.

The chain links TRBV5-1 to TRBJ2-5; 8 bases are shared with TRBD1. The CDR3 has 14 residues. J gave up 5 bases and V 4 bases, and 7 bases lay outside the gene matches. Germline V lookup: CDR1 SGHRS, CDR2 YFSETQ. CDR3 nucleotide sequence: TGCGCCAGCAGCCCCAGGGGGCGTAGGGAGACCCAGTACTTC. Protein product: CASSPRGRRETQYF.

J is TRBJ1-4 and V is TRBV6-5; TRBD1 matches 7 bases. V lost 6 bases and J lost 10; bases outside the gene matches: 11. Germline values: CDR1 MNHEY, CDR2 SVGAGI. There are 14 residues in the CDR3. The CDR3 DNA reads TGTGCCAGCAGCATCGGGACAGTGAGCGGAAAACTGTTTTTT. Protein product: CASSIGTVSGKLFF.

The V gene is TRBV5-6, the J gene TRBJ2-1; 9 bases are shared with TRBD2. The germline gives CDR1 SGHDT, CDR2 YYEEEE. The CDR3 consists of 17 residues. Losses at the gene ends were 4 bases for V and 2 bases for J; bases not matched to a gene: 10. DNA of the CDR3: TGTGCCAGCAGCCCATCCGAGCGGGAGGTGACCTACAATGAGCAGTTCTTC. Protein sequence: CASSPSEREVTYNEQFF.

This clone showed up many times. J is TRBJ2-3 and V is TRBV7-8; tentatively, D is TRBD1 (5 bases). Germline V gene lookup returns CDR1 SGHVS and CDR2 FQNEAQ. The length of the CDR3 is 12 residues. Trimming left V 1 base short and J 6 bases short, with 5 bases between. CDR3 sequence: CASSLDRDTQYF. The CDR3 DNA is TGTGCCAGCAGCTTAGACAGGGATACGCAGTATTTT.

CDR3 residues: CASSQAQFF. DNA for the CDR3: TGTGCCAGCAGCCAAGCCCAGTTCTTC. V is TRBV7-2 and J is TRBJ2-1; D uncertain. Germline CDR1 is SGHTA and CDR2 is FQGNSA. Trimming took 5 bases from V and 13 from J, leaving 6 bases between them. The CDR3 contains 9 residues.

The CDR3 loop is CASSSDRGKLFF. The CDR3, as DNA: TGTGCCAGCAGTTCGGACAGGGGAAAACTGTTTTTT. V gene TRBV12-3 or TRBV12-4 combines with J gene TRBJ1-4; TRBD1 matches at 9 bases. The V and J ends lost 4 bases and 10 bases, in that order; junction bases with no gene match: 1. This CDR3 is 12 amino acids long.

The chain employs TRBV3-1 (or the pseudogene TRBV3-2) and TRBJ2-1; the match to TRBD1 covers 8 bases. V was pared by 3 bases and J by 9 bases, with 1 base of the junction left unmatched. The CDR3 extends over 12 amino acids. Germline assignment: CDR1 LGHDT and CDR2 YNNKEL (reference sequence). The CDR3 DNA reads TGTGCCAGCAGCCATGGGACAGGTGAGCAGTTCTTC. Amino acid sequence: CASSHGTGEQFF.

The chain links TRBV18 to TRBJ2-7; 9 bases map to TRBD2. The V gene end was trimmed by 5 bases and the J gene end by 1 base; junction bases not matched to a gene: 3. This CDR3 contains 14 residues. Germline lookup yields CDR1 KGHSH and CDR2 LQKENI. The CDR3 is CASSGAGGSYEQYF. The CDR3 bases are TGTGCCAGCTCAGGTGCGGGGGGGTCCTACGAGCAGTACTTC. Together with reference TRBV18 and TRBJ2-7, the CDR3 gives the full variable domain: NAGVMQNPRHLVRRRGQEARLRCSPMKGHSHVYWYRQLPEEGLKFMVYLQKENIIDESGMPKERFSAEFPKEGPSILRIQQVVRGDSAAYFCASSGAGGSYEQYFGPGTRLTVT.

The chain recombines TRBV30 with TRBJ1-6, with D possibly matching TRBD1 (6 bases). CDR1 and CDR2 from the germline V gene are GTSNPN and SVGIG (reference sequence). V was shortened by 1 base and J by 7 bases, with 14 bases between the two germline ends. The CDR3 is 15 amino acids. CDR3 in amino acids: CAWSGQQGGNSPLHF. The CDR3 nucleotides are TGTGCCTGGAGTGGTCAACAAGGGGGAAATTCACCCCTCCACTTT.

The CDR3 region is CSAGDRLYGYTF. As DNA, the CDR3 is TGCAGCGCCGGTGACAGGCTCTATGGCTACACCTTC. The gene calls are TRBV29-1 and TRBJ1-2; tentatively, D is TRBD1 (6 bases). The CDR3 runs to 12 residues. In germline, CDR1 is SQVTM, CDR2 ANQGSEA. Trimming took 7 bases from V and 4 from J, leaving 13 bases between them.

The chain carries TRBV7-9 and TRBJ1-4; a possible D gene is TRBD1 (6 bases). Trimming shortened V by 5 bases and J by 3 bases, and 13 bases separated the two germline ends. CDR3 length: 15 residues. Germline lookup yields CDR1 SEHNR and CDR2 FQNEAQ (reference sequence). CDR3 region: CASSTTGTPNEKLFF. CDR3 in DNA: TGTGCCAGCAGCACCACAGGGACGCCTAATGAAAAACTGTTTTTT.

The V gene is TRBV6-2 or TRBV6-3, the J gene TRBJ1-2; D gene uncertain. The CDR3 totals 16 residues. Trimming took 4 bases from V and 0 from J, leaving 15 bases between them. Germline V gene sequence: CDR1 MNHEY, CDR2 SVGEGT. The CDR3 sequence: CASSSFGSYPNYGYTF. CDR3 sequence (DNA): TGTGCCAGCAGTTCATTCGGGTCGTACCCTAACTATGGCTACACCTTC.

This clone has only a few counts. The rearrangement links TRBV19 to TRBJ2-1, with D maybe TRBD2 (6 bases). The V gene lost 3 bases and the J gene lost 2 bases, with 14 bases spanning the gap. Per the germline V gene, CDR1 is LNHDA and CDR2 is SQIVND (reference sequence). The CDR3 has 16 amino acids. The CDR3 DNA sequence: TGTGCCAGTAGTATTATGCGGGGCGGCGCCTACAATGAGCAGTTCTTC. Amino acids: CASSIMRGGAYNEQFF.

The chain couples TRBV4-2 to TRBJ1-2, with D possibly matching TRBD1 (6 bases). V lost 0 bases and J lost 3, with 11 bases in between. Germline V lookup: CDR1 LGHNA, CDR2 YNFKEQ. The CDR3 length is 15 residues. The CDR3 DNA reads as TGTGCCAGCAGCCAAGATCTGACAGGATACTATGGCTACACCTTC. Its protein is CASSQDLTGYYGYTF.

The chain joins TRBV3-1 (or the pseudogene TRBV3-2) to TRBJ1-6, with a possible D match to TRBD1 (6 bases). V was clipped by 2 bases and J by 3 bases, with 17 bases between them. The CDR3 covers 18 residues. Germline V gives CDR1 LGHDT, CDR2 YNNKEL (reference sequence). As DNA, the CDR3 is TGTGCCAGCAGCCAATTCCCCGGACGGACAGTCTATAATTCACCCCTCCACTTT. Encoded protein: CASSQFPGRTVYNSPLHF.